This is a list of T cell receptor beta chains from one sample in a study of CD8 T cells in Susac syndrome. Each CDR3 protein is one row after TCRdb ran MiXCR on the immunoSEQ multiplex PCR reads. The table shows about 80,000 distinct CDR3 sequences, with about 91% occurring only once. Sequencing was done on a sample of CD8+ T cells from PBMCs. These receptors were collected from a human donor with multiple sclerosis. The CDR3 runs from the conserved cysteine through the conserved F or W. The D gene is left open where the match is weak. A row's size may be missing; if present it is once, few, many or a size class.

clone size	J gene	D gene	V gene	CDR3 DNA	CDR3 protein
NA	TRBJ1-1	NA	TRBV2	TGTGCCAGCAGTGAAGGTACGGGGGAAGCTTTCTTT	CASSEGTGEAFF
NA	TRBJ2-7	TRBD1	TRBV15	TGTGCCACCAGCAGAAACCGGGACAGGGCCTACGAGCAGTACTTC	CATSRNRDRAYEQYF
NA	TRBJ2-4	TRBD1	TRBV13	TGTGCCAGCAGCTCGGGACAGGGGAAAAACATTCAGTACTTC	CASSSGQGKNIQYF
NA	TRBJ2-1	TRBD2	TRBV5-4	TGTGCCAGCAGCCCGTTAGGGCTAGCGGGGCTAGACTACAATGAGCAGTTCTTC	CASSPLGLAGLDYNEQFF
NA	TRBJ2-2	TRBD1	TRBV7-8	TGTGCCAGCAGCTTACCAGGGGGCTTCACCGGGGAGCTGTTTTTT	CASSLPGGFTGELFF
NA	TRBJ2-1	TRBD2	TRBV20-1	TGCAGTGCTCGGACTAGCGGGGACAAATACAATGAGCAGTTCTTC	CSARTSGDKYNEQFF
once	TRBJ2-3	NA	TRBV14	TGTGCCAGCAGCCAAGAGGAAGGCACAGATACGCAGTATTTT	CASSQEEGTDTQYF
NA	TRBJ2-1	NA	TRBV3-1	TGTGCCAGCAGCCAAGAGGACCCCCTAGGGCGGCCGGATGGCGATGAGCAGTTCTTC	CASSQEDPLGRPDGDEQFF
NA	TRBJ2-1	TRBD2	TRBV6-5	TGTGCCAGCAGTTCGGGACTAGCGGGAGACCTTGAGCAGTTCTTC	CASSSGLAGDLEQFF
NA	TRBJ2-1	TRBD2	TRBV28	TGTGCCAACAGTCCCGGGTCAGGGAGGGACAATGAGCAGTTCTTC	CANSPGSGRDNEQFF
NA	TRBJ2-6	NA	TRBV28	TGTGCCAGCAGTTTATTCACAGGGGCCAACGTCCTGACTTTC	CASSLFTGANVLTF
NA	TRBJ2-7	NA	TRBV11-2	TGTGCCAGCAGCCCTTTCGGGACCCCCAACCCCTACGAGCAGTACTTC	CASSPFGTPNPYEQYF
NA	TRBJ2-7	TRBD1	TRBV4-1	TGCGCCAGCAGCATTGGGACAGTCTCCTACGAGCAGTACTTC	CASSIGTVSYEQYF
NA	TRBJ2-7	NA	TRBV7-9	TGTGCCAGCAGCCTCAACATCGGGCACGAGCAGTACTTC	CASSLNIGHEQYF
NA	TRBJ2-3	NA	TRBV24-1	TGTGCCACCAGCGACAGGACTGAGGGAGATACGCAGTATTTT	CATSDRTEGDTQYF
NA	TRBJ2-7	NA	TRBV28	TGTGCCAGCACCACGGAGCCCTACGAGCAGTACTTC	CASTTEPYEQYF
NA	TRBJ2-5	NA	TRBV7-3	TGTGCCAGCAGCTTACGGGTAGCGGAGACCCAGTACTTC	CASSLRVAETQYF
NA	TRBJ2-1	NA	TRBV19	TGTGCCAGTAGTATCTGGGGGGCAAGCTCCTACAATGAGCAGTTCTTC	CASSIWGASSYNEQFF
NA	TRBJ2-2	NA	TRBV19	TGTGCCAGTAGTATTGATGCGAACACCGGGGAGCTGTTTTTT	CASSIDANTGELFF
NA	TRBJ2-1	TRBD2	TRBV3-1	TGTGCCAGCAGCCAACCTATGGGACTATCCTACAATGAGCAGTTCTTC	CASSQPMGLSYNEQFF
NA	TRBJ2-7	TRBD1	TRBV2	TGTACCAGCGGCGGGACAGGCTACGAGCAGTACTTC	CTSGGTGYEQYF
NA	TRBJ2-1	TRBD2	TRBV5-8	TGTGCCAGCAGCTGGGGGACTAGCGGAATCAATGAGCAGTTCTTC	CASSWGTSGINEQFF
NA	TRBJ2-7	TRBD1	TRBV12-3/TRBV12-4	TGTGCCAGCAGTTTAGCCCCTCGGACAGGGGTATACGAGCAGTACTTC	CASSLAPRTGVYEQYF
NA	TRBJ1-2	TRBD1	TRBV4-3	TGCGCCAGCAGCCAAGCCGGACAGGTGTATGGCTACACCTTC	CASSQAGQVYGYTF
NA	TRBJ2-7	NA	TRBV11-2	TGTGCCAGCAGCTTCGAATCAAGTGAGTGGGAGGTCTACGAGCAGTACTTC	CASSFESSEWEVYEQYF
NA	TRBJ2-1	NA	TRBV20-1	TGCAGTGCTAGAGACAGGGAGTATGAGCAGTTCTTC	CSARDREYEQFF
once	TRBJ2-7	NA	TRBV3-1	TGTGCCAGTAGCTCCGGGACGACTACCTACGAGCAGTACTTC	CASSSGTTTYEQYF
NA	TRBJ2-1	TRBD2	TRBV20-1	TGCAGCGTTGAGGGCGGGGGTGTCTACAATGAGCAGTTCTTC	CSVEGGGVYNEQFF
NA	TRBJ2-1	TRBD2	TRBV15	TGTGCCACCAGAGCCGGGACTAGCGGTGACAATGAGCAGTTCTTC	CATRAGTSGDNEQFF
NA	TRBJ2-4	NA	TRBV4-2	TGTGCCAGCAGCTTGGGACCGGAAAACATTCAGTACTTC	CASSLGPENIQYF
NA	TRBJ1-2	TRBD1	TRBV10-3	TGTGCCATCAGTGAGAAGGAGAAGGGGACAGGGGGCCGAGGCTACACCTTC	CAISEKEKGTGGRGYTF
NA	TRBJ2-7	NA	TRBV27	TGTGCCAGCAGTTTATCCGGGATACCCTCCTACGAGCAGTACTTC	CASSLSGIPSYEQYF
NA	TRBJ2-7	NA	TRBV20-1	TGCAGTGCTACCCGCCCGCAGGGCTACGAGCAGTACTTC	CSATRPQGYEQYF
NA	TRBJ1-2	TRBD1	TRBV5-6	TGTGCCAGCAGCCATACAACAGGGGCGGACTATGGCTACACCTTC	CASSHTTGADYGYTF
NA	TRBJ1-4	NA	TRBV6-5	TGTGCCAGCAGCCCCGATCCCACACGGGAAAAACTGTTTTTT	CASSPDPTREKLFF
NA	TRBJ2-3	TRBD1	TRBV19	TGTGCCAGTAGCAGCACGGGACAGCGCACAGATACGCAGTATTTT	CASSSTGQRTDTQYF
few	TRBJ2-4	NA	TRBV6-5	TGTGCCAGCAGTCACCGACCCGGGGGGCCCTCGAACATTCAGTACTTC	CASSHRPGGPSNIQYF
NA	TRBJ2-7	NA	TRBV29-1	TGCAGCGTAACGACCTGGGACCAAGGGCGCTACGAGCAGTACTTC	CSVTTWDQGRYEQYF
NA	TRBJ2-1	NA	TRBV25-1	TGTGCCAGCAACGAGGGCCGCAATGAGCAGTTCTTC	CASNEGRNEQFF
NA	TRBJ2-7	TRBD1	TRBV24-1	TGTGCCACCAGTGCAGGGGGCACTATCAACGAGCAGTACTTC	CATSAGGTINEQYF
NA	TRBJ2-2	NA	TRBV3-1	TGTGCCAGCAGCCGTGACTTTTCTCACACCGGGGAGCTGTTTTTT	CASSRDFSHTGELFF
NA	TRBJ1-5	TRBD1	TRBV19	TGTGCCAGTAGTTCCCAGGACAGGAGCAATCAGCCCCAGCATTTT	CASSSQDRSNQPQHF
NA	TRBJ1-4	NA	TRBV28	TGTGCCAGCAGCAACCGTCGGGCCGACATAACAGAAAAACTGTTTTTT	CASSNRRADITEKLFF
NA	TRBJ2-7	TRBD2	TRBV11-2	TGTGCCAGCAGCACCGGGACTAGCGCAAACGAGCAGTACTTC	CASSTGTSANEQYF
NA	TRBJ2-1	TRBD1	TRBV28	TGTGCCAGCAAGGGACAGGGGGCTCAGGGGCAGTTCTTC	CASKGQGAQGQFF
NA	TRBJ1-1	TRBD1	TRBV10-3	TGTGCCATCAGTGATCCCCCAGGGGGCATTCCTGAAGCTTTCTTT	CAISDPPGGIPEAFF
NA	TRBJ2-1	NA	TRBV7-2	TGTGCCAGCAGCCCCCGGGCGGGTGGCAATGAGCAGTTCTTC	CASSPRAGGNEQFF
NA	TRBJ1-3	NA	TRBV9	TGTGCCAGCAGCGTAGACGGTGGCTCCGGAAACACCATATATTTT	CASSVDGGSGNTIYF
NA	TRBJ2-5	NA	TRBV3-1	TGTGCCAGCAGCCATTTGGGGGGGCGCTGGTCAGAGACCCAGTACTTC	CASSHLGGRWSETQYF
NA	TRBJ1-1	NA	TRBV7-9	TGTGCCAGCAGCCGGGGGGGTAAAGAAGCTTTCTTT	CASSRGGKEAFF
NA	TRBJ1-2	NA	TRBV29-1	TGCAGCGTAGGACAGAGGGGGGGGTATGGCTACACCTTC	CSVGQRGGYGYTF
few	TRBJ2-7	TRBD1	TRBV27	TGTGCCAGCAGTGCCCCGGGACAGGGGGCTCGGGAGCAGTACTTC	CASSAPGQGAREQYF
NA	TRBJ2-6	NA	TRBV29-1	TGCAGCGTTGCCATCTCTGGGGCCAACGTCCTGACTTTC	CSVAISGANVLTF
once	TRBJ2-3	TRBD2	TRBV5-1	TGCGCCAGCAGCTTATCCGCAGCGGGGGGGAACACAGATACGCAGTATTTT	CASSLSAAGGNTDTQYF
NA	TRBJ2-5	NA	TRBV15	TGTGCCACCAGCAAAGAAAGGGTCGGGTCAGAGACCCAGTACTTC	CATSKERVGSETQYF